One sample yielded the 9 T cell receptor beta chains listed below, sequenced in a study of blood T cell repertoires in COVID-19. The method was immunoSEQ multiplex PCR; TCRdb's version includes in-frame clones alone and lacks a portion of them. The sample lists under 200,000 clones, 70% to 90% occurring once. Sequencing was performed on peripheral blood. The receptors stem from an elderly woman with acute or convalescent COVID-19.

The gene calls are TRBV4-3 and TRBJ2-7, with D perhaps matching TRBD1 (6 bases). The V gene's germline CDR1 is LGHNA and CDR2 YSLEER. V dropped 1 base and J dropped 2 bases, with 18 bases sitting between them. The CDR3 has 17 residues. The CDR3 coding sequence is TGCGCCAGCAGCCAAGGGGTAGAAACAGGGACCCCCTACGAGCAGTACTTC. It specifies CASSQGVETGTPYEQYF.

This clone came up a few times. This CDR3 reads CASSLGDRGQETQYF. CDR3 coding DNA: TGCGCCAGCAGCTTGGGGGACAGGGGTCAAGAGACCCAGTACTTC. The chain employs TRBV5-1 and TRBJ2-5; 10 bases align to TRBD1. V dropped 0 bases and J dropped 2; count of bases not matched to a gene: 1. The CDR3 totals 15 residues. Germline V gives CDR1 SGHRS, CDR2 YFSETQ.

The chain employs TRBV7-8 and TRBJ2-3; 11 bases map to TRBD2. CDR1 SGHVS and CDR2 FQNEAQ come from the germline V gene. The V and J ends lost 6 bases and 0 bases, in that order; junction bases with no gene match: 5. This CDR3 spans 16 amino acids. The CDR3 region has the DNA TGTGCCAGCAGTAAAGGGACTAGCGGTAGCACAGATACGCAGTATTTT. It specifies CASSKGTSGSTDTQYF.

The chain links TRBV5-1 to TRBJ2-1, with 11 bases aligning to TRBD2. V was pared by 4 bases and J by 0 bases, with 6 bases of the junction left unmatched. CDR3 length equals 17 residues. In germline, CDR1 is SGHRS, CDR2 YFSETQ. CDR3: CASSPGTSGLSYNEQFF. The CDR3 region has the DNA TGCGCCAGCAGCCCAGGGACTAGCGGACTCTCCTACAATGAGCAGTTCTTC. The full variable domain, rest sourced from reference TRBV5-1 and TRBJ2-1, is KAGVTQTPRYLIKTRGQQVTLSCSPISGHRSVSWYQQTPGQGLQFLFEYFSETQRNKGNFPGRFSGRQFSNSRSEMNVSTLELGDSALYLCASSPGTSGLSYNEQFFGPGTRLTVL.

CDR3 loop: CASSSRGTGVETQYF. The CDR3 nucleotides are TGTGCCAGCAGCTCCCGGGGGACAGGGGTCGAGACCCAGTACTTC. The chain links TRBV7-3 to TRBJ2-5; TRBD1 aligns across 10 bases. The CDR3 has 15 amino acids. From germline, CDR1 is SGHTA and CDR2 FQGTGA. Trimming took 4 bases from V and 5 from J; bases not matched to a gene: 7.

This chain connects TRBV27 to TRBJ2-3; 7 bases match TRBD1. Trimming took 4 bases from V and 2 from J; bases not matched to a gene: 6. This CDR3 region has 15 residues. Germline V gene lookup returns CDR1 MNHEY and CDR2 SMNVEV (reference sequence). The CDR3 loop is CASSSSQGSTDTQYF. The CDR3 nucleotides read TGTGCCAGCAGTTCCTCACAGGGGTCCACAGATACGCAGTATTTT.

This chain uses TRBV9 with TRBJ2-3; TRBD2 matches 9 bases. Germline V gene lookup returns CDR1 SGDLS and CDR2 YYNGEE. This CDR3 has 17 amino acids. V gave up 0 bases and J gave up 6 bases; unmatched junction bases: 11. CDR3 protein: CASSVAGGSGRWDTQYF. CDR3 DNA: TGTGCCAGCAGCGTAGCTGGGGGTAGCGGGAGATGGGATACGCAGTATTTT.

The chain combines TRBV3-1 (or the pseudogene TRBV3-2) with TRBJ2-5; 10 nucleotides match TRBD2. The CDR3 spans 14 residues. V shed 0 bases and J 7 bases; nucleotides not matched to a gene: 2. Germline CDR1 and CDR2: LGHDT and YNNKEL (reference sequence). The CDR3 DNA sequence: TGTGCCAGCAGCCAAGACGCTAGCGGGGGGACCCAGTACTTC. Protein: CASSQDASGGTQYF.

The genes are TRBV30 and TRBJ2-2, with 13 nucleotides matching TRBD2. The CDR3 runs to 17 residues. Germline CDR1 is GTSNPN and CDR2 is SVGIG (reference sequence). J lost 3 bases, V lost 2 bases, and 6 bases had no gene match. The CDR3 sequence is CAWSPRTSGSDTGELFF. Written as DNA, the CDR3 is TGTGCCTGGAGTCCCCGGACTAGCGGGAGTGACACCGGGGAGCTGTTTTTT.